This TCR beta chain stems from a study of blood T cell repertoires in COVID-19. The CDR3 loop spans 14 amino acids. Between the trimmed V and J ends, which lost 7 bases and 8 bases, there was a span of 20 bases. Germline V CDR1 and CDR2: MDHEN, SYDVKM. Methods used by the authors: Reference gene primer amplification in the assay estimated nucleated cell counts. Some clones are missing from TCRdb's copy, which holds only in-frame ones; the method was immunoSEQ multiplex PCR. The DNA gave D and trimming, while V, J and clone size come from that table. The data contain just over 150,000 clones, 80% to 90% of them singletons.

J is TRBJ1-2 and V is TRBV28; D is possibly TRBD1 (5 bases). The specimen was peripheral blood. This receptor was taken from a woman in her 70s with acute or convalescent COVID-19. The CDR3 loop reads CASTPLGRVGGYTF. The CDR3 coding sequence is TGTGCCAGCACCCCATTAGGCAGGGTAGGGGGCTACACCTTC.